The 30 T cell receptor beta chains below come from one sample, sequenced in a study of T cells after yellow fever vaccination. Via MiXCR, TCRdb re-called the 5' RACE reads, giving one row per CDR3 protein. The table includes under 55,000 distinct CDR3 sequences, about 6.3% detected once. The specimen was CD8+ T cells not binding an NS4B(214-222) dextramer, sorted from PBMCs, collected about 49 days after the first yellow fever vaccination. These receptors were collected from a young man who received the YFV17D yellow fever vaccine.

V usage is TRBV12-3 or TRBV12-4 and J usage is TRBJ1-1, with D possibly being TRBD1 (5 bases). The CDR3 totals 18 residues. The ends were cut back, 3 bases at V and 4 bases at J, with 24 bases in the middle. CDR3 in amino acids: CASSFAPIFTGDGTEAFF. Here the CDR3 DNA reads TGTGCCAGCAGTTTCGCCCCAATTTTTACAGGCGATGGCACTGAAGCTTTCTTT.

Many counts were recorded for this clonotype. This chain joins TRBV29-1 and TRBJ2-2; no clear D. The CDR3 sequence is 10 residues long. Germline V gene lookup returns CDR1 SQVTM and CDR2 ANQGSEA. V was shortened by 3 bases and J by 4 bases, with 0 bases between the two germline ends. The CDR3 region is CSVDTGELFF. The DNA of the CDR3 is TGCAGCGTTGACACCGGGGAGCTGTTTTTT.

The V and J genes are TRBV13 and TRBJ2-7; 9 bases are a match to TRBD2. This CDR3 spans 13 amino acids. Germline CDR1 PRHDT, CDR2 FYEKMQ (reference sequence). J was trimmed by 6 bases and V by 4 bases; bases with no gene match: 4. CDR3 in amino acids: CASSSGLAPEQYF. The CDR3 nucleotides read TGTGCCAGCAGCTCGGGACTAGCTCCCGAGCAGTACTTC. Full variable domain (outside the CDR3, taken from reference TRBV13 and TRBJ2-7): AAGVIQSPRHLIKEKRETATLKCYPIPRHDTVYWYQQGPGQDPQFLISFYEKMQSDKGSIPDRFSAQQFSDYHSELNMSSLELGDSALYFCASSSGLAPEQYFGPGTRLTVT.

This chain uses TRBV20-1 with TRBJ2-6, with 7 positions matching TRBD1. The CDR3 is 16 residues long. CDR1 DFQATT and CDR2 SNEGSKA come from the germline V gene (reference sequence). The trim removed 3 bases at V and 1 base at J, leaving 6 bases unmatched. The CDR3 spells CSARSTGESGANVLTF. The CDR3 DNA follows: TGCAGTGCTAGGTCTACAGGGGAGTCTGGGGCCAACGTCCTGACTTTC.

The V call is TRBV5-1, the J call TRBJ1-2; TRBD1 agrees at 9 bases. With V trimmed by 4 bases and J by 3 bases, 4 bases remained unmatched. Looked up from germline, CDR1 is SGHRS and CDR2 is YFSETQ. The length of the CDR3 is 14 residues. CDR3 nucleotides: TGCGCCAGCAGCATAGGACAGGGGCACTATGGCTACACCTTC. This encodes CASSIGQGHYGYTF.

This clonotype came up a few times. The rearrangement uses TRBV29-1 and TRBJ2-1; perhaps TRBD1 as D (6 bases). CDR3 length: 14 residues. With 7 bases removed from V and 0 bases from J, the gap between germline ends came to 13 bases. The germline gives CDR1 SQVTM, CDR2 ANQGSEA. CDR3 in amino acids: CSADRDTSYNEQFF. As DNA, the CDR3 is TGCAGCGCCGACCGGGACACCTCCTACAATGAGCAGTTCTTC.

The rearrangement joins TRBV7-2 to TRBJ2-1; D may be TRBD2 (5 bases). This CDR3 has 13 residues. Trimming left V 2 bases short and J 8 bases short, with 10 bases between. Germline CDR1 is SGHTA and CDR2 is FQGNSA. CDR3 coding DNA: TGTGCCAGCAGCTTATGGTTCGGGGATGAGCAGTTCTTC. Encoded protein: CASSLWFGDEQFF.

This clonotype was seen at least ten times. This chain links TRBV12-3 or TRBV12-4 with TRBJ2-3; 9 bases fit TRBD2. The V gene end was trimmed by 4 bases and the J gene end by 5 bases; junction bases not matched to a gene: 10. The CDR3 consists of 16 residues. CDR3 residues: CASSSSPSGVEDTQYF. CDR3 DNA: TGTGCCAGCAGTTCCTCTCCTAGCGGGGTTGAAGATACGCAGTATTTT.

This clonotype has ten or more counts. This chain joins TRBV5-1 and TRBJ1-5; no clear D. V was clipped by 3 bases and J by 7 bases, with 17 bases between them. CDR1 and CDR2 from the germline V gene are SGHRS and YFSETQ. This CDR3 spans 15 amino acids. The CDR3 DNA reads TGCGCCAGCAGCTCGGACGGATTAATCGGACAGCCCCAGCATTTT. Protein: CASSSDGLIGQPQHF.

This clonotype is deemed medium-sized. The V call is TRBV6-4, the J call TRBJ2-6; no clear D gene. This CDR3 contains 14 residues. CDR1 and CDR2 (germline): MRHNA, SNTAGT. The germline V and J ends were trimmed by 2 bases and 0 bases, with 2 bases remaining between them. The CDR3 region has the DNA TGTGCCAGCAGTGACAACTCTGGGGCCAACGTCCTGACTTTC. Its translation: CASSDNSGANVLTF.

This clonotype was picked up a small number of times. The chain carries TRBV13 and TRBJ2-4, with D possibly called TRBD1 or TRBD2 (6 bases each). Between the trimmed V and J ends, which lost 3 bases and 3 bases, there was a span of 15 bases. The CDR3 covers 16 residues. Per germline, CDR1 PRHDT and CDR2 FYEKMQ (reference sequence). The CDR3 bases are TGTGCCAGCAGCTTGTGGGGGGCGAGTGTCAAAAACATTCAGTACTTC. The encoded protein is CASSLWGASVKNIQYF. Looking up the rest from reference TRBV13 and TRBJ2-4 gives the full variable domain: AAGVIQSPRHLIKEKRETATLKCYPIPRHDTVYWYQQGPGQDPQFLISFYEKMQSDKGSIPDRFSAQQFSDYHSELNMSSLELGDSALYFCASSLWGASVKNIQYFGAGTRLSVL.

V is TRBV4-2 and J is TRBJ2-5; D gene ambiguous. Trimming left V 1 base short and J 5 bases short, with 14 bases between. This CDR3 is 15 amino acids long. The germline CDR1 and CDR2 sequences are LGHNA and YNFKEQ. CDR3 DNA: TGTGCCAGCAGCCAAGGAGGCAATTCTGAGGAGACCCAGTACTTC. This gives the protein CASSQGGNSEETQYF.

This clonotype was counted at least ten times. The CDR3 sequence: CATSTRLESTDTQYF. The CDR3 DNA follows: TGTGCCACCAGCACCCGACTAGAGAGCACAGATACGCAGTATTTT. The chain is built from TRBV15 and TRBJ2-3; D is perhaps TRBD2 (6 bases). The CDR3 runs 15 residues. Germline V gene sequence: CDR1 LNHNV, CDR2 YYDKDF (reference sequence). The V end was cut by 4 bases, the J end by 0 bases, with 11 bases between. Based on the CDR3 plus reference TRBV15 and TRBJ2-3, the full variable domain is DAMVIQNPRYQVTQFGKPVTLSCSQTLNHNVMYWYQQKSSQAPKLLFHYYDKDFNNEADTPDNFQSRRPNTSFCFLDIRSPGLGDTAMYLCATSTRLESTDTQYFGPGTRLTVL.

This clonotype was found a few times. V gene TRBV6-5 combines with J gene TRBJ2-7; D not resolved. CDR3 length equals 16 residues. CDR1 is MNHEY, CDR2 SVGAGI, per germline. With 2 bases removed from V and 2 bases from J, the gap between germline ends came to 16 bases. DNA for the CDR3: TGTGCCAGCAGTTACACGCTGGTGCCCCTACCCTACGAGCAGTACTTC. It yields the protein CASSYTLVPLPYEQYF.

In its sample, this clonotype was seen many times. In nucleotides, the CDR3 is TGTGCCAGCAGCCCGGTAGTACAGGGGAGGCACGAGCAGTACTTC. It encodes CASSPVVQGRHEQYF. The gene calls are TRBV5-4 and TRBJ2-7; possible D gene TRBD1, 7 bases. This CDR3 is 15 amino acids long. CDR1 is SGHNT, CDR2 YYREEE, per germline (reference sequence). V was pared by 4 bases and J by 5 bases, with 19 bases between.

This clonotype was counted many times. The rearrangement links TRBV12-3 or TRBV12-4 to TRBJ2-5; the D gene is possibly TRBD1 (6 bases). Trimming removed 1 base from V and 4 bases from J, with 10 bases in between. This CDR3 has 14 residues. CDR3 loop: CASSLGGRRETQYF. CDR3 coding DNA: TGTGCCAGCAGTTTAGGGGGGCGAAGAGAGACCCAGTACTTC.

Many counts were recorded for this clonotype. The gene calls are TRBV27 and TRBJ2-5, with 12 positions matching TRBD2. Germline CDR1 MNHEY, CDR2 SMNVEV (reference sequence). The trim removed 4 bases at V and 1 base at J, leaving 4 bases unmatched. The CDR3 is 16 residues long. DNA of the CDR3: TGTGCCAGCAGTTCGTCGACTAGCGGGGGCCAAGAGACCCAGTACTTC. This encodes CASSSSTSGGQETQYF.

This clonotype was recorded a few times. The CDR3 DNA follows: TGTGCCAGCAGCTTAGTGAAACTGAACAGGGACGGCTACACCTTC. Amino acid sequence: CASSLVKLNRDGYTF. This chain connects TRBV11-2 to TRBJ1-2; tentatively, D is TRBD1 (6 bases). In germline, CDR1 is SGHAT, CDR2 FQNNGV. The CDR3 is 15 amino acids. The V gene lost 1 base and the J gene lost 8 bases, with 17 bases spanning the gap.

This clonotype came up a few times. The chain employs TRBV7-6 and TRBJ2-5; possible D gene TRBD2, 5 bases. Germline V gives CDR1 SGHVS, CDR2 FNYEAQ. This CDR3 has 15 amino acids. Trimming pared 1 base from V and 4 bases from J, leaving 13 bases between. The CDR3 spells CASSLEVVGGETQYF. As DNA, the CDR3 is TGTGCCAGCAGCTTAGAGGTGGTAGGAGGAGAGACCCAGTACTTC.

This clonotype was detected many times. This chain uses TRBV7-9 with TRBJ2-1, with D perhaps matching TRBD1 or TRBD2 (5 bases each). The germline CDR1 and CDR2 sequences are SEHNR and FQNEAQ (reference sequence). This CDR3 is 15 amino acids long. The V and J ends lost 1 base and 0 bases respectively, with 7 bases between them. The CDR3 region has the DNA TGTGCCAGCAGCTTAGAGGGGAGCTCCTACAATGAGCAGTTCTTC. It yields the protein CASSLEGSSYNEQFF.

This clonotype was detected many times. The chain combines TRBV27 with TRBJ1-1; 7 bases are a match to TRBD1. Germline V gene lookup returns CDR1 MNHEY and CDR2 SMNVEV (reference sequence). Trimming cost V 6 bases and J 0 bases; bases outside gene matches: 7. There are 15 residues in the CDR3. The CDR3 is CASSPRTGMNTEAFF. The CDR3 coding sequence is TGTGCCAGCAGCCCCCGGACAGGAATGAACACTGAAGCTTTCTTT.

This clonotype has a count of ten or more. This chain links TRBV5-1 with TRBJ2-7; D call uncertain. V was pared by 1 base and J by 2 bases, with 7 bases between. Germline V lookup: CDR1 SGHRS, CDR2 YFSETQ. The CDR3 sequence is 13 residues long. The CDR3 nucleotides read TGCGCCAGCAGCTTGAACTACCCCTACGAGCAGTACTTC. Its protein is CASSLNYPYEQYF.

The chain links TRBV10-3 to TRBJ2-7; D is perhaps TRBD2 (5 bases). Germline-derived CDR1 and CDR2 are ENHRY and SYGVKD. Trimming left V 0 bases short and J 7 bases short, with 10 bases between. CDR3 size: 13 residues. This CDR3 reads CAISESPSGEQYV. The CDR3 DNA reads as TGTGCCATCAGTGAGTCACCGTCGGGGGAGCAGTACGTC.

The chain carries TRBV7-3 and TRBJ1-2; 8 bases agree with TRBD1. The CDR3 covers 13 residues. Unmatched junction bases numbered 6, after V lost 5 bases and J lost 7 bases. CDR1 SGHTA and CDR2 FQGTGA come from the germline V gene. CDR3 sequence: CASSTPGGVGYTF. The CDR3 DNA reads TGTGCCAGCAGCACCCCAGGGGGCGTTGGCTACACCTTC.

This chain uses TRBV3-1 with TRBJ2-7; 12 positions agree with TRBD2. CDR1 is LGHDT, CDR2 YNNKEL, per germline (reference sequence). V lost 3 bases to trimming and J lost 0 bases; unmatched junction nucleotides: 12. The CDR3 is 19 residues long. The CDR3 sequence: CASSHGLAGTSDDSYEQYF. CDR3 nucleotide sequence: TGTGCCAGCAGCCATGGACTAGCGGGGACAAGTGACGACTCCTACGAGCAGTACTTC.

The chain has TRBV14 and TRBJ1-2; D unresolved. The germline V gene has CDR1 SGHDN and CDR2 FVKESK. This CDR3 region has 11 residues. Trimming took 3 bases from V and 8 from J, leaving 7 bases between them. CDR3 coding DNA: TGTGCCAGCAGCCATGGCCGGGGCTACACCTTC. Its translation: CASSHGRGYTF.

The chain couples TRBV6-1 to TRBJ2-3, with unresolved D. Trimming stripped 8 bases from V and 4 bases from J, with 16 bases between. The germline CDR1 and CDR2 sequences are MNHNS and SASEGT. The CDR3 is 14 amino acids. CDR3: CASGGATSADTQYF. CDR3 bases: TGTGCCAGCGGCGGCGCAACCTCGGCAGATACGCAGTATTTT.

This clonotype was observed a handful of times. CDR3 DNA sequence: TGTGCCAGCAGCCAAGCCACTTTGGGGACCGGGGAGCTGTTTTTT. Translated: CASSQATLGTGELFF. This rearrangement joins TRBV4-2 to TRBJ2-2; D is unclear. Germline CDR1 is LGHNA and CDR2 is YNFKEQ. The length of the CDR3 is 15 residues. Trimming removed 1 base at V and 5 bases at J, with 11 bases between.

V is TRBV20-1 and J is TRBJ1-2; D gene unclear. The V and J ends lost 6 bases and 4 bases respectively, with 18 bases between them. CDR3 size: 14 residues. Germline V gene data show CDR1 as DFQATT and CDR2 as SNEGSKA (reference sequence). CDR3 protein: CSANSYTPSYGYTF. As DNA, the CDR3 is TGCAGTGCGAACAGTTACACACCCAGCTATGGCTACACCTTC.

V and J are TRBV5-4 and TRBJ2-2; tentative D call: TRBD1 (5 bases). The CDR3 sequence is 15 residues long. The germline V and J ends were trimmed by 1 base and 3 bases, with 10 bases remaining between them. In germline, CDR1 is SGHNT, CDR2 YYREEE (reference sequence). The CDR3 region is CASSLSTGYTGELFF. In DNA form, the CDR3 reads TGTGCCAGCAGCTTGTCTACAGGATACACCGGGGAGCTGTTTTTT. Full variable domain (outside the CDR3, taken from reference TRBV5-4 and TRBJ2-2): ETGVTQSPTHLIKTRGQQVTLRCSSQSGHNTVSWYQQALGQGPQFIFQYYREEENGRGNFPPRFSGLQFPNYSSELNVNALELDDSALYLCASSLSTGYTGELFFGEGSRLTVL.